These T cell receptor beta chains were read from a single sample in a study of shared clonotypes between healthy human individuals. The assay was immunoSEQ multiplex PCR, and TCRdb's table has in-frame clones only and misses some. The sample contains roughly 590,000 clones, roughly 96% of which appear only once. Sequencing used naive CD8+ T cells sorted from blood. The receptors stem from a young woman in good health. Both conserved end residues are part of each CDR3. The D gene is left open where the match is weak.

TRBJ2-2 . TRBV28 16 CASRNRLGGSTGELFF TGTGCCAGCAGAAATCGACTAGGGGGTTCCACCGGGGAGCTGTTTTTT
TRBJ2-1 . TRBV7-9 14 CASSEIPESNEQFF TGTGCCAGCAGCGAGATCCCTGAGAGCAATGAGCAGTTCTTC
TRBJ2-7 TRBD2 TRBV27 15 CASSRLAYGDYEQYF TGTGCCAGCAGCCGACTAGCGTATGGGGACTACGAGCAGTACTTC
TRBJ2-7 TRBD1 TRBV4-1 16 CASSQGSGQGSYEQYF TGCGCCAGCAGCCAGGGAAGCGGACAGGGTTCCTACGAGCAGTACTTC
TRBJ2-7 . TRBV20-1 11 CSAPINYEQYF TGCAGTGCTCCCATTAACTACGAGCAGTACTTC
TRBJ1-2 . TRBV16 15 CASSQSGDPNYGYTF TGTGCCAGCAGCCAATCCGGAGACCCTAACTATGGCTACACCTTC
TRBJ2-1 . TRBV2 14 CASSESVSYNEQFF TGTGCCAGCAGTGAAAGCGTCAGTTACAATGAGCAGTTCTTC
TRBJ2-7 . TRBV7-6 14 CASSSRGEGYEQYF TGTGCCAGCAGCTCCAGGGGTGAGGGCTACGAGCAGTACTTC
TRBJ2-3 TRBD2 TRBV4-2 16 CASSQEAGVVIDTQYF TGTGCCAGCAGCCAAGAGGCGGGAGTGGTGATAGATACGCAGTATTTT
TRBJ2-5 TRBD2 TRBV4-1 16 CASSPGLAGGGETQYF TGCGCCAGCAGCCCAGGACTAGCGGGAGGAGGAGAGACCCAGTACTTC
TRBJ2-2 . TRBV27 13 CASSSYGTGELFF TGTGCCAGCAGTTCGTACGGCACCGGGGAGCTGTTTTTT
TRBJ2-7 TRBD1 TRBV29-1 16 CSVEDAGGQGAYEQYF TGCAGCGTTGAAGACGCCGGTGGGCAGGGGGCCTACGAGCAGTACTTC
TRBJ2-7 TRBD1 TRBV5-6 15 CASSFSGTGAYEQYF TGTGCCAGCAGCTTCTCCGGGACAGGGGCCTACGAGCAGTACTTC
TRBJ2-2 . TRBV7-8 15 CASSFYSANTGELFF TGTGCCAGCAGCTTTTACAGCGCGAACACCGGGGAGCTGTTTTTT
TRBJ1-1 . TRBV5-1 17 CASSRSDRPLQNTEAFF TGCGCCAGCAGCAGGTCGGACAGACCTCTTCAGAACACTGAAGCTTTCTTT
TRBJ2-7 TRBD2 TRBV6-1 13 CASSALADYEQYF TGTGCCAGCAGTGCACTAGCGGACTACGAGCAGTACTTC
TRBJ1-4 . TRBV5-8 10 CASSFPKLFF TGTGCCAGCAGCTTCCCAAAACTGTTTTTT
TRBJ2-3 . TRBV9 16 CASSVNPAEGTDTQYF TGTGCCAGCAGCGTCAACCCGGCGGAGGGGACAGATACGCAGTATTTT
TRBJ2-7 . TRBV28 13 CASRVTGTYEQYF TGTGCCAGCAGGGTTACAGGGACCTACGAGCAGTACTTC
TRBJ2-7 . TRBV5-1 16 CASSQGSYGIDYEQYF TGCGCCAGCAGCCAGGGAAGCTACGGGATAGACTACGAGCAGTACTTC
TRBJ1-5 . TRBV19 12 CASSIGFQPQHF TGTGCCAGTAGTATCGGGTTTCAGCCCCAGCATTTT
TRBJ2-3 . TRBV9 14 CASSAGSWPDTQYF TGTGCCAGCAGCGCCGGGAGTTGGCCAGATACGCAGTATTTT
TRBJ1-1 . TRBV7-6 17 CASSLAPVKYGETEAFF TGTGCCAGCAGCTTAGCGCCAGTCAAGTACGGTGAGACTGAAGCTTTCTTT
TRBJ1-1 . TRBV6-1 14 CASSEWPRDTEAFF TGTGCCAGCAGTGAATGGCCGCGGGACACTGAAGCTTTCTTT
TRBJ1-2 . TRBV28 11 CASSLGGGYTF TGTGCCAGCAGTTTGGGGGGAGGCTACACCTTC
TRBJ2-7 . TRBV11-2 14 CASSLVGGEYEQYF TGTGCCAGCAGCTTAGTTGGCGGAGAGTACGAGCAGTACTTC
TRBJ1-1 . TRBV27 14 CASSPNSGGTEAFF TGTGCCAGCAGCCCTAACTCCGGGGGAACTGAAGCTTTCTTT
TRBJ2-7 TRBD1 TRBV7-9 16 CASSSPLDRAIYEQYF TGTGCCAGCAGCTCCCCCCTGGACAGGGCCATTTACGAGCAGTACTTC
TRBJ2-1 TRBD2 TRBV13 18 CASSASGREDPSYNEQFF TGTGCCAGCAGCGCTAGCGGGAGGGAGGACCCCTCCTACAATGAGCAGTTCTTC
TRBJ2-7 TRBD1 TRBV29-1 14 CSVELGQGSYEQYF TGCAGCGTTGAACTAGGACAGGGATCCTACGAGCAGTACTTC
TRBJ2-2 TRBD2 TRBV6-5 15 CASSYLAVETGELFF TGTGCCAGCAGTTACCTAGCGGTTGAAACCGGGGAGCTGTTTTTT
TRBJ2-2 . TRBV19 15 CASSIWHPGAGELFF TGTGCCAGTAGTATCTGGCACCCGGGGGCCGGGGAGCTGTTTTTT
TRBJ1-2 . TRBV6-5 14 CASVDRGFNYGYTF TGTGCCAGCGTTGACAGAGGATTCAACTATGGCTACACCTTC
TRBJ1-2 TRBD1 TRBV9 13 CASSLTGDYGYTF TGTGCCAGCAGCCTAACAGGGGACTATGGCTACACCTTC
TRBJ2-5 . TRBV6-5 13 CASSYNLRETQYF TGTGCCAGCAGTTATAACTTAAGGGAGACCCAGTACTTC
TRBJ1-2 TRBD1 TRBV19 12 CASSKDRDGYTF TGTGCCAGTAGTAAGGACAGGGATGGCTACACCTTC
TRBJ1-5 TRBD1 TRBV12-5 20 CASGLELPGTGGLLCQPQHF TGTGCTAGTGGTTTGGAATTACCCGGGACAGGAGGCCTGTTGTGTCAGCCCCAGCATTTT
TRBJ2-2 . TRBV19 13 CASSLAGTGELFF TGTGCCAGTAGTCTAGCAGGAACCGGGGAGCTGTTTTTT
TRBJ1-4 . TRBV5-4 13 CASKSGQDEKLFF TGTGCCAGCAAATCGGGGCAGGATGAAAAACTGTTTTTT
TRBJ2-1 TRBD2 TRBV27 18 CASSLILAGGTSYNEQFF TGTGCCAGCAGTTTAATCCTAGCGGGAGGGACTTCCTACAATGAGCAGTTCTTC
TRBJ1-1 . TRBV5-6 17 CASSLAPGMPMNTEAFF TGTGCCAGCAGCTTGGCTCCAGGGATGCCCATGAACACTGAAGCTTTCTTT
TRBJ2-7 . TRBV28 12 CASSFGSYEQYF TGTGCCAGCAGTTTCGGGAGCTACGAGCAGTACTTC
TRBJ2-1 . TRBV7-9 12 CASSSLLAEQFF TGTGCCAGCAGCTCCTTACTGGCTGAGCAGTTCTTC
TRBJ1-5 . TRBV15 17 CATSRDLRLSSNQPQHF TGTGCCACCAGCAGGGACCTAAGACTAAGTAGCAATCAGCCCCAGCATTTT
TRBJ2-7 . TRBV19 12 CASSQSSYEQYF TGTGCCAGTTCACAGAGCTCCTACGAGCAGTACTTC